The 31 T cell receptor beta chains listed next were all sequenced from one sample in a study of T cell changes during pregnancy in multiple sclerosis. Method: immunoSEQ multiplex PCR; TCRdb's copy keeps in-frame clones and lacks some. The sample yields about 43,000 clones, 90% seen once. The source material was peripheral blood, sampled in the second trimester of pregnancy. The source of these receptors is a female donor in good health, enrolled as a control in a pregnancy study.

J is TRBJ1-4 and V is TRBV2; a weak D match, TRBD1 (6 bases). The CDR3 is made up of 15 amino acids. Germline V CDR1 and CDR2: SNHLY, FYNNEI. Trimming left V 7 bases short and J 8 bases short, with 20 bases between. The CDR3 reads CASTRTQGEWEKLFF. The CDR3 nucleotides are TGTGCCAGCACCCGGACACAGGGAGAGTGGGAAAAACTGTTTTTT.

This chain links TRBV9 with TRBJ1-1; 8 bases agree with TRBD1. The V and J ends lost 2 bases and 7 bases, in that order; junction bases with no gene match: 1. Germline V gene data show CDR1 as SGDLS and CDR2 as YYNGEE. CDR3 length equals 12 residues. CDR3 DNA: TGTGCCAGCAGCGTCGGACAGGGTGAAGCTTTCTTT. This codes for CASSVGQGEAFF.

The genes are TRBV7-2 and TRBJ2-7, with TRBD1 matching 8 bases. V trimming: 2 bases; J trimming: 3 bases; junction bases outside the gene matches: 6. The CDR3 runs to 15 residues. The germline V gene has CDR1 SGHTA and CDR2 FQGNSA. CDR3 in amino acids: CASSLILDRVYEQYF. The DNA of the CDR3 is TGTGCCAGCAGCTTAATACTGGACAGGGTCTACGAGCAGTACTTC.

The chain joins TRBV5-1 to TRBJ2-7; D is undetermined. This CDR3 is 14 amino acids long. The V end was cut by 0 bases, the J end by 6 bases, with 13 bases between. The germline V gene has CDR1 SGHRS and CDR2 YFSETQ. The CDR3 DNA reads as TGCGCCAGCAGCTTGGGTATCCCCCTCGGCGAGCAGTACTTC. This translates into CASSLGIPLGEQYF.

The rearrangement links TRBV5-6 to TRBJ2-7; the D is unclear. The V end was cut by 0 bases, the J end by 2 bases, with 15 bases between. The CDR3 length is 16 residues. Germline V gives CDR1 SGHDT, CDR2 YYEEEE. The CDR3 here is CASSLGLLGGPYEQYF. The CDR3 DNA follows: TGTGCCAGCAGCTTGGGGCTCCTTGGCGGTCCCTACGAGCAGTACTTC. Filled out from reference TRBV5-6 and TRBJ2-7, the complete variable domain reads DAGVTQSPTHLIKTRGQQVTLRCSPKSGHDTVSWYQQALGQGPQFIFQYYEEEERQRGNFPDRFSGHQFPNYSSELNVNALLLGDSALYLCASSLGLLGGPYEQYFGPGTRLTVT.

V gene TRBV27 combines with J gene TRBJ2-2, with TRBD2 matching 8 bases. Trimming cost V 7 bases and J 3 bases; bases outside gene matches: 10. The V gene's germline CDR1 is MNHEY and CDR2 SMNVEV (reference sequence). The CDR3 covers 16 residues. CDR3 in amino acids: CASTEAGTRDTGELFF. CDR3 nucleotides: TGTGCCAGCACCGAGGCCGGGACTAGGGACACCGGGGAGCTGTTTTTT.

The V and J genes are TRBV6-6 and TRBJ2-7; the D is unclear. Germline V lookup: CDR1 MNHNY, CDR2 SVGAGI (reference sequence). V gave up 7 bases and J gave up 6 bases, with 13 bases separating them. This CDR3 comprises 12 residues. The CDR3 here is CASITETGEQYF. In DNA, the CDR3 is TGTGCCAGCATTACCGAAACGGGCGAGCAGTACTTC.

The chain combines TRBV6-5 with TRBJ2-5, with 7 bases lining up with TRBD1. This CDR3 is 16 amino acids long. The germline CDR1 and CDR2 sequences are MNHEY and SVGAGI. With V trimmed by 2 bases and J by 2 bases, 8 bases remained unmatched. CDR3 loop: CASSYGDSLGQETQYF. CDR3 nucleotides: TGTGCCAGCAGTTACGGGGACAGCCTGGGGCAAGAGACCCAGTACTTC.

The chain links TRBV2 to TRBJ1-5; D is uncertain. Germline V gene sequence: CDR1 SNHLY, CDR2 FYNNEI. Trimming removed 7 bases from V and 2 bases from J, with 15 bases in between. The CDR3 is 15 amino acids. The CDR3 is CASTPSTGGNQPQHF. The CDR3 nucleotides are TGTGCCAGCACCCCCAGTACCGGGGGCAATCAGCCCCAGCATTTT.

V usage is TRBV18 and J usage is TRBJ2-7; the match to TRBD1 covers 10 bases. V lost 2 bases and J lost 7; bases outside the gene matches: 2. This CDR3 spans 13 amino acids. CDR1 KGHSH and CDR2 LQKENI come from the germline V gene. In DNA, the CDR3 is TGTGCCAGCTCACCAAGGACAGGGGGGGAGCAGTACTTC. Translating it yields CASSPRTGGEQYF.

V usage is TRBV20-1 and J usage is TRBJ2-5; D not certain. V lost 5 bases and J lost 5, with 9 bases in between. This CDR3 region has 11 residues. Germline CDR1 is DFQATT and CDR2 is SNEGSKA (reference sequence). In DNA form, the CDR3 reads TGCAGTGCTCGTGCCGGGGAGACCCAGTACTTC. Encoded protein: CSARAGETQYF.

The chain links TRBV18 to TRBJ2-3; 8 nucleotides agree with TRBD2. This CDR3 is built from 16 residues. Germline values: CDR1 KGHSH, CDR2 LQKENI. Trimming took 5 bases from V and 3 from J; bases not matched to a gene: 10. Here the CDR3 DNA reads TGTGCCAGCTCAGCGGGGGGTAGCGGTCGGACAGATACGCAGTATTTT. It yields the protein CASSAGGSGRTDTQYF.

V gene TRBV19 combines with J gene TRBJ2-2; 8 bases align to TRBD2. Unmatched junction bases numbered 5, after V lost 7 bases and J lost 7 bases. The CDR3 covers 13 residues. The germline V gene encodes CDR1 LNHDA and CDR2 SQIVND (reference sequence). CDR3 amino acids: CASNPTSVGELFF. The CDR3 bases are TGTGCCAGTAACCCGACTAGCGTCGGGGAGCTGTTTTTT.

The chain has TRBV6-1 and TRBJ1-4, with 7 positions matching TRBD1. The CDR3 contains 17 residues. V shed 4 bases and J 0 bases; nucleotides not matched to a gene: 8. Germline CDR1 MNHNS, CDR2 SASEGT. Here the CDR3 reads CASSADRWIATNEKLFF. DNA for the CDR3: TGTGCCAGCAGTGCGGACAGGTGGATTGCAACTAATGAAAAACTGTTTTTT.

The chain links TRBV6-1 to TRBJ2-7, with D tentatively TRBD2 (6 bases). From germline, CDR1 is MNHNS and CDR2 SASEGT. This CDR3 region has 15 residues. The V end was cut by 6 bases, the J end by 0 bases, with 15 bases between. CDR3 sequence (DNA): TGTGCCAGCAGCCTTAGGGAGGTCGGCTCCTACGAGCAGTACTTC. Residues: CASSLREVGSYEQYF.

The V call is TRBV27, the J call TRBJ2-7, with 7 positions matching TRBD2. Germline CDR1 is MNHEY and CDR2 is SMNVEV (reference sequence). Trimming cost V 3 bases and J 3 bases; bases outside gene matches: 8. This CDR3 is built from 15 residues. The CDR3 nucleotides read TGTGCCAGCAGTTTGGGGCGGGGGAATCTCTACGAGCAGTACTTC. Amino acid sequence: CASSLGRGNLYEQYF.

This clone was recorded only once. This CDR3 reads CASSLRGQGKPEAFF. The CDR3 nucleotides read TGTGCCAGCAGCCTGCGAGGGCAGGGGAAGCCTGAAGCTTTCTTT. The J gene is TRBJ1-1, the V gene TRBV5-8, with a tentative D call TRBD1 (6 bases). Trimming took 4 bases from V and 6 from J, leaving 19 bases between them. This CDR3 spans 15 amino acids. Germline V lookup: CDR1 SGHTS, CDR2 YDEGEE.

The genes are TRBV4-3 and TRBJ1-1; D is ambiguous. CDR1 and CDR2 from the germline V gene are LGHNA and YSLEER. Trimming removed 0 bases at V and 0 bases at J, with 14 bases between. The CDR3 extends over 17 amino acids. This CDR3 is CASSQERVVELNTEAFF. CDR3 nucleotide sequence: TGCGCCAGCAGCCAAGAGAGGGTAGTGGAGCTGAACACTGAAGCTTTCTTT.

The chain uses TRBV11-3 and TRBJ1-2, with a weak D call TRBD1 (5 bases). Germline-derived CDR1 and CDR2 are SGHNT and YENEEA. Trimming left V 4 bases short and J 7 bases short, with 19 bases between. This CDR3 is 15 amino acids long. CDR3 sequence reads: CASSSVGRGQSGYTF. DNA for the CDR3: TGTGCCAGCAGCTCCGTTGGGAGGGGCCAAAGTGGCTACACCTTC. The full variable domain, in which reference TRBV11-3 and TRBJ1-2 provide the parts outside the CDR3, is EAGVVQSPRYKIIEKKQPVAFWCNPISGHNTLYWYLQNLGQGPELLIRYENEEAVDDSQLPKDRFSAERLKGVDSTLKIQPAELGDSAVYLCASSSVGRGQSGYTFGSGTRLTVV.

The CDR3 nucleotides are TGTGCCAGCAGCCCCCCAACAAGGACAGGGCACACTGAAGCTTTCTTT. Translating it yields CASSPPTRTGHTEAFF. This chain links TRBV14 with TRBJ1-1, with 8 bases aligning to TRBD1. The CDR3 length is 16 residues. The germline gives CDR1 SGHDN, CDR2 FVKESK. Unmatched junction bases numbered 10, after V lost 4 bases and J lost 3 bases.

The chain employs TRBV27 and TRBJ1-2; 7 bases are shared with TRBD1. The junction had 4 bases not matched to a gene; V was cut back by 3 bases and J by 6 bases. The CDR3 loop spans 13 amino acids. The germline V gene encodes CDR1 MNHEY and CDR2 SMNVEV (reference sequence). The CDR3 DNA follows: TGTGCCAGCAGTTTTGTACAGGGGAATGGCTACACCTTC. Its protein is CASSFVQGNGYTF.

This chain joins TRBV7-9 and TRBJ1-1; D is possibly TRBD1 (5 bases). CDR1 and CDR2 (germline): SEHNR, FQNEAQ (reference sequence). V shed 7 bases and J shed 5 bases, with 17 bases lying between them. CDR3 length: 14 amino acids. This CDR3 reads CASILSQGWTEAFF. CDR3 coding DNA: TGTGCCAGCATCCTTAGCCAGGGCTGGACTGAAGCTTTCTTT. The whole variable domain, remainder taken from reference TRBV7-9 and TRBJ1-1, is DTGVSQNPRHKITKRGQNVTFRCDPISEHNRLYWYRQTLGQGPEFLTYFQNEAQLEKSRLLSDRFSAERPKGSFSTLEIQRTEQGDSAMYLCASILSQGWTEAFFGQGTRLTVV.

The CDR3 DNA reads as TGTGCCAGCTCATCCCGACAGGAGTACGAGCAGTACTTC. Protein: CASSSRQEYEQYF. V gene TRBV18 combines with J gene TRBJ2-7; D might be TRBD1 (6 bases). The ends were cut back, 5 bases at V and 4 bases at J, with 12 bases in the middle. Germline V gives CDR1 KGHSH, CDR2 LQKENI. CDR3 length: 13 residues.

The V call is TRBV19, the J call TRBJ1-1; TRBD1 aligns across 9 bases. Unmatched junction bases numbered 6, after V lost 6 bases and J lost 4 bases. The germline V gene has CDR1 LNHDA and CDR2 SQIVND (reference sequence). The CDR3 runs 14 residues. The CDR3 DNA sequence: TGTGCCAGTAGGCAAACAGGGGGCATCACTGAAGCTTTCTTT. Its protein product is CASRQTGGITEAFF.

The chain carries TRBV7-9 and TRBJ1-5; tentative D call: TRBD1 (5 bases). CDR1 is SEHNR, CDR2 FQNEAQ, per germline (reference sequence). This CDR3 region has 14 residues. The ends were cut back, 2 bases at V and 3 bases at J, with 8 bases in the middle. CDR3 loop: CASSLTGHNQPQHF. CDR3 nucleotide sequence: TGTGCCAGCAGCTTAACAGGCCACAATCAGCCCCAGCATTTT.

This chain links TRBV11-3 with TRBJ2-7; 7 bases are shared with TRBD1. The CDR3 is 13 residues long. The V gene end was trimmed by 6 bases and the J gene end by 5 bases; junction bases not matched to a gene: 7. Germline lookup yields CDR1 SGHNT and CDR2 YENEEA. The CDR3 sequence: CASRQGSKNEQYF. DNA of the CDR3: TGTGCCAGCAGACAGGGGAGTAAGAACGAGCAGTACTTC. Complete variable domain (other parts from reference TRBV11-3 and TRBJ2-7): EAGVVQSPRYKIIEKKQPVAFWCNPISGHNTLYWYLQNLGQGPELLIRYENEEAVDDSQLPKDRFSAERLKGVDSTLKIQPAELGDSAVYLCASRQGSKNEQYFGPGTRLTVT.

The chain is built from TRBV2 and TRBJ1-1; maybe TRBD1 (5 bases). CDR3 length equals 12 residues. From germline, CDR1 is SNHLY and CDR2 FYNNEI. Trimming cost V 8 bases and J 8 bases, with 15 bases left between them. DNA of the CDR3: TGTGCCAGCCAAAATGACGGGGGAGAAGCTTTCTTT. Protein sequence: CASQNDGGEAFF.

This chain joins TRBV7-9 and TRBJ1-1; 7 positions match TRBD1. This CDR3 has 15 amino acids. With 5 bases clipped from V and 0 bases from J, the junction kept 6 bases outside the gene matches. Germline CDR1 and CDR2: SEHNR and FQNEAQ (reference sequence). CDR3 region: CASSTGVVVNTEAFF. CDR3 in DNA: TGTGCCAGCAGCACAGGGGTGGTGGTGAACACTGAAGCTTTCTTT.

The V and J genes are TRBV7-8 and TRBJ2-7; D is undetermined. V shed 1 base and J shed 0 bases, with 7 bases lying between them. Germline values: CDR1 SGHVS, CDR2 FQNEAQ. CDR3 length equals 14 residues. DNA for the CDR3: TGTGCCAGCAGCTTAGTTGCTAGCTCCTACGAGCAGTACTTC. It yields the protein CASSLVASSYEQYF.

The chain recombines TRBV6-5 with TRBJ1-3; TRBD1 is a possible D gene (6 bases). CDR1 is MNHEY, CDR2 SVGAGI, per germline. The CDR3 is 15 residues long. Trimming removed 7 bases from V and 1 base from J, with 14 bases in between. The CDR3 DNA reads TGTGCCAGCACCCCAGGGGTTGGGTCTGGAAACACCATATATTTT. Amino acids: CASTPGVGSGNTIYF.

The chain joins TRBV7-2 to TRBJ2-7; 10 positions match TRBD2. Trimming removed 2 bases from V and 0 bases from J; junction bases left unmatched: 4. CDR1 and CDR2 (germline): SGHTA, FQGNSA. The CDR3 is 16 residues long. CDR3 DNA sequence: TGTGCCAGCAGCTTAACGGCTAGCGGGGGCTCCTACGAGCAGTACTTC. Protein: CASSLTASGGSYEQYF.